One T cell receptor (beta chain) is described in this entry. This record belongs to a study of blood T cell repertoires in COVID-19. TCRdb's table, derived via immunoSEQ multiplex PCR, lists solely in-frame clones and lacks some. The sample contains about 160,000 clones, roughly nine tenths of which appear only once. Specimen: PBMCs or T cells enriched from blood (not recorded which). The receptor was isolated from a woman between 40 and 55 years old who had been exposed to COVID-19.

The CDR3 DNA reads as TGTGCCAGCAGCGTAGGCAGGGGGCTCGAGACCCAGTACTTC. Protein product: CASSVGRGLETQYF. The rearrangement links TRBV9 to TRBJ2-5; TRBD1 matches at 8 bases. The CDR3 is 14 residues long. V dropped 0 bases and J dropped 5; count of bases not matched to a gene: 3. Germline V CDR1 and CDR2: SGDLS, YYNGEE. Full variable domain (missing parts from reference TRBV9 and TRBJ2-5): DSGVTQTPKHLITATGQRVTLRCSPRSGDLSVYWYQQSLDQGLQFLIQYYNGEERAKGNILERFSAQQFPDLHSELNLSSLELGDSALYFCASSVGRGLETQYFGPGTRLLVL.